The 23 T cell receptor beta chains below come from one sample, sequenced in a study of T cell repertoires in cytomegalovirus infection. TCRdb reprocessed the reads via MiXCR and lists one record per CDR3 protein. The sample has more than 400,000 distinct CDR3 sequences; 26% are singletons. Source material: PBMCs. Receptor source: a human donor in good health (CMV status not recorded). Some clones in this sample may be carry-over from other donors' samples.

This chain connects TRBV25-1 to TRBJ1-2; no firm D call. Between the trimmed V and J ends, which lost 3 bases and 5 bases, there was a span of 4 bases. Per the germline V gene, CDR1 is MGHDK and CDR2 is SYGVNS. The CDR3 is 11 residues long. This chain's CDR3 is CASSERYGYTF. CDR3 DNA: TGTGCCAGCAGTGAGCGTTATGGCTACACCTTC.

The gene calls are TRBV3-1 and TRBJ2-5; TRBD1 or TRBD2 may be the D gene (5 bases each). The V gene lost 0 bases and the J gene lost 4 bases, with 12 bases spanning the gap. Germline V gene lookup returns CDR1 LGHDT and CDR2 YNNKEL (reference sequence). The CDR3 consists of 15 residues. The CDR3 here is CASSQEGTVGETQYF. In DNA, the CDR3 is TGTGCCAGCAGCCAAGAAGGGACGGTCGGAGAGACCCAGTACTTC.

The V gene is TRBV6-4, the J gene TRBJ2-2; 10 nucleotides line up with TRBD1. CDR3 length: 15 amino acids. The V and J ends lost 2 bases and 6 bases, in that order; junction bases with no gene match: 3. Germline CDR1 reads MRHNA; CDR2 reads SNTAGT. CDR3 loop: CASSDTGQGSGELFF. In DNA form, the CDR3 reads TGTGCCAGCAGTGACACGGGACAGGGGTCCGGGGAGCTGTTTTTT.

This rearrangement joins TRBV27 to TRBJ2-5, with D perhaps TRBD2 (5 bases). CDR3 length: 13 amino acids. Germline-derived CDR1 and CDR2 are MNHEY and SMNVEV (reference sequence). The ends were cut back, 8 bases at V and 2 bases at J, with 12 bases in the middle. Written as DNA, the CDR3 is TGTGCCAGCTCGGTGAGAGGGCAAGAGACCCAGTACTTC. Translation: CASSVRGQETQYF.

This clonotype was recorded a few times. The chain employs TRBV7-9 and TRBJ1-3, with D possibly being TRBD1 (5 bases). Looked up from germline, CDR1 is SEHNR and CDR2 is FQNEAQ (reference sequence). V was shortened by 8 bases and J by 0 bases, with 17 bases between the two germline ends. The CDR3 sequence is 16 residues long. CDR3 region: CASANPRGSSGNTIYF. The DNA of the CDR3 is TGTGCCAGCGCTAATCCCCGGGGGTCCTCTGGAAACACCATATATTTT.

The chain is built from TRBV20-1 and TRBJ2-7, with 12 bases that match TRBD2. Germline V lookup: CDR1 DFQATT, CDR2 SNEGSKA (reference sequence). J gave up 2 bases and V 5 bases, and 10 bases lay outside the gene matches. The CDR3 is 16 residues long. CDR3 residues: CSAPTSGSHLPYEQYF. CDR3 nucleotide sequence: TGCAGTGCTCCGACTAGCGGGAGCCATTTACCCTACGAGCAGTACTTC.

This clonotype appeared a few times. The rearrangement joins TRBV6-2 or TRBV6-3 to TRBJ2-7; 10 bases map to TRBD2. The CDR3 runs 15 residues. Trimming at V came to 7 bases and at J to 5 bases, leaving 11 bases not matched to a gene. Germline CDR1 and CDR2: MNHEY and SVGEGT. CDR3 residues: CASTRSSGSHNEQYV. CDR3 nucleotides: TGTGCCAGCACCCGTTCTAGCGGGAGTCACAACGAGCAGTACGTC.

This clonotype was detected a few times. The rearrangement links TRBV10-3 to TRBJ1-1, with no clear D. The CDR3 is made up of 15 amino acids. In germline, CDR1 is ENHRY, CDR2 SYGVKD. The V end lost 4 bases, the J end lost 1 base, and 13 bases lay between the germline ends. This chain's CDR3 is CAISVAPRGNTEAFF. CDR3 sequence (DNA): TGTGCCATCAGTGTGGCACCTCGAGGGAACACTGAAGCTTTCTTT.

V and J are TRBV6-5 and TRBJ2-7, with 9 bases aligning to TRBD1. V shed 5 bases and J 0 bases; nucleotides not matched to a gene: 8. CDR1 MNHEY and CDR2 SVGAGI come from the germline V gene. This CDR3 spans 16 amino acids. This CDR3 reads CASSPTTGGFSYEQYF. The CDR3 DNA reads TGTGCCAGCAGTCCTACGACAGGGGGATTCTCCTACGAGCAGTACTTC.

This clonotype has at least ten counts. V gene TRBV7-9 combines with J gene TRBJ2-2; 7 bases line up with TRBD1. The CDR3 spans 17 residues. The germline CDR1 and CDR2 sequences are SEHNR and FQNEAQ (reference sequence). Trimming at V came to 5 bases and at J to 1 base, leaving 10 bases not matched to a gene. As DNA, the CDR3 is TGTGCCAGCAGCCTAGGCGGACAGGCCAGGAACACCGGGGAGCTGTTTTTT. Its protein product is CASSLGGQARNTGELFF.

This clonotype has only a few counts. A read error may be the cause here, since a much bigger clone is one base away. This rearrangement joins TRBV6-2 or TRBV6-3 to TRBJ2-3; D might be TRBD2 (6 bases). Trimming cost V 7 bases and J 5 bases, with 7 bases left between them. Germline CDR1 and CDR2: MNHEY and SVGEGT. CDR3 length: 11 residues. DNA for the CDR3: TGTGCCAGCACCGGGGGAGATACGCAGTATTTT. Its translation is CASTGGDTQYF.

There are a few counts of this clonotype. The chain uses TRBV7-2 and TRBJ2-3; 7 bases align to TRBD1. CDR3 length: 15 residues. Germline CDR1 SGHTA, CDR2 FQGNSA. V gave up 5 bases and J gave up 3 bases; unmatched junction bases: 8. DNA of the CDR3: TGTGCCAGCAGCCCAGGACAGGACAAGACAGATACGCAGTATTTT. Translated: CASSPGQDKTDTQYF.

Regarding this clonotype: This likely comes from a read error, as the CDR3 has no conserved phenylalanine or tryptophan at its end. This chain connects TRBV28 to TRBJ2-7; TRBD1 matches at 9 bases. From germline, CDR1 is MDHEN and CDR2 SYDVKM. V trimming: 4 bases; J trimming: 1 base; junction bases outside the gene matches: 14. This CDR3 is built from 18 residues. CDR3 DNA sequence: TGTGCCAGCAGTTCCCGGACAGGGGTGGGTGGAAGGTCCTACGAGCAGTACTTG. This translates into CASSSRTGVGGRSYEQYL.

In this sample, this clonotype turned up many times. The chain joins TRBV7-2 to TRBJ1-1; TRBD1 is a possible D gene (6 bases). The ends were cut back, 3 bases at V and 0 bases at J, with 11 bases in the middle. The CDR3 contains 15 residues. Germline V gene sequence: CDR1 SGHTA, CDR2 FQGNSA. CDR3 nucleotides: TGTGCCAGCAGCTTTTACAGGGCGATGAACACTGAAGCTTTCTTT. This gives the protein CASSFYRAMNTEAFF.

This clonotype was detected only once. The chain recombines TRBV7-9 with TRBJ2-1, with 16 bases aligning to TRBD2. Germline CDR1 SEHNR, CDR2 FQNEAQ (reference sequence). This CDR3 is built from 17 residues. The ends lost 6 bases at V and 7 bases at J; junction bases unmatched: 9. In nucleotides, the CDR3 is TGTGCCAGCAGTCCGTCGGGACTAGCGGGAGGGTGGAATGAGCAGTTCTTC. It is translated as CASSPSGLAGGWNEQFF. Filled out from reference TRBV7-9 and TRBJ2-1, the complete variable domain reads DTGVSQNPRHKITKRGQNVTFRCDPISEHNRLYWYRQTLGQGPEFLTYFQNEAQLEKSRLLSDRFSAERPKGSFSTLEIQRTEQGDSAMYLCASSPSGLAGGWNEQFFGPGTRLTVL.

This chain uses TRBV6-2 or TRBV6-3 with TRBJ1-5; the D gene is possibly TRBD1 (5 bases). Trimming removed 7 bases from V and 4 bases from J, with 8 bases in between. The CDR3 covers 12 residues. Germline-derived CDR1 and CDR2 are MNHEY and SVGEGT. In nucleotides, the CDR3 is TGTGCCAGCAATCGGGGGAATCAGCCCCAGCATTTT. It yields the protein CASNRGNQPQHF.

This clonotype appeared many times. The gene calls are TRBV7-2 and TRBJ1-1; maybe TRBD1 (6 bases). The V and J ends lost 0 bases and 1 base respectively, with 15 bases between them. Germline values: CDR1 SGHTA, CDR2 FQGNSA. This CDR3 is built from 17 residues. CDR3 in amino acids: CASSLAITTGPNTEAFF. CDR3 DNA: TGTGCCAGCAGCTTAGCTATTACGACAGGACCGAACACTGAAGCTTTCTTT.

This clonotype appeared a few times. V is TRBV30 and J is TRBJ1-5, with TRBD1 matching 10 bases. Looked up from germline, CDR1 is GTSNPN and CDR2 is SVGIG (reference sequence). CDR3 length equals 13 residues. Trimming took 5 bases from V and 2 from J; bases not matched to a gene: 0. CDR3 loop: CAWGTGGNQPQHF. DNA of the CDR3: TGTGCCTGGGGGACAGGGGGCAATCAGCCCCAGCATTTT.

The chain recombines TRBV4-2 with TRBJ2-3; the match to TRBD2 covers 7 bases. Losses at the gene ends were 3 bases for V and 2 bases for J; bases not matched to a gene: 5. The germline gives CDR1 LGHNA, CDR2 YNFKEQ. The CDR3 spans 15 residues. CDR3 region: CASSQGAGSTDTQYF. The CDR3 bases are TGTGCCAGCAGCCAGGGAGCGGGATCCACAGATACGCAGTATTTT.

The V call is TRBV30, the J call TRBJ1-2; D is perhaps TRBD1 (5 bases). The V gene's germline CDR1 is GTSNPN and CDR2 SVGIG (reference sequence). Deletions cut 2 bases from V and 5 bases from J, with 24 bases between. There are 17 residues in the CDR3. CDR3 nucleotides: TGTGCCTGGAGTTCTTCTTTTTGGGGACGCTACGTTTATGGCTACACCTTC. It specifies CAWSSSFWGRYVYGYTF.

This clonotype was found many times. The rearrangement joins TRBV7-2 to TRBJ2-1; no firm D call. The CDR3 extends over 15 amino acids. CDR1 SGHTA and CDR2 FQGNSA come from the germline V gene. Trimming stripped 1 base from V and 8 bases from J, with 15 bases between. The CDR3 region has the DNA TGTGCCAGCAGCTTAGAAATAGCCCGGGCTGATGAGCAGTTCTTC. It yields the protein CASSLEIARADEQFF.

The chain links TRBV7-2 to TRBJ2-4; 10 nucleotides agree with TRBD2. V lost 0 bases to trimming and J lost 3 bases; unmatched junction nucleotides: 5. Germline assignment: CDR1 SGHTA and CDR2 FQGNSA. CDR3 length: 17 amino acids. The CDR3 reads CASSLALAGISKNIQYF. The CDR3 DNA reads as TGTGCCAGCAGCTTAGCACTAGCGGGAATTAGCAAAAACATTCAGTACTTC.

The table lists this clonotype with many counts. This CDR3 reads CASSLQGLALDEQFF. The CDR3 nucleotides read TGTGCCAGCAGCTTACAGGGACTAGCGTTAGATGAGCAGTTCTTC. The chain is built from TRBV7-2 and TRBJ2-1; TRBD2 agrees at 10 bases. This CDR3 spans 15 amino acids. Losses at the gene ends were 2 bases for V and 8 bases for J; bases not matched to a gene: 6. Germline V lookup: CDR1 SGHTA, CDR2 FQGNSA.